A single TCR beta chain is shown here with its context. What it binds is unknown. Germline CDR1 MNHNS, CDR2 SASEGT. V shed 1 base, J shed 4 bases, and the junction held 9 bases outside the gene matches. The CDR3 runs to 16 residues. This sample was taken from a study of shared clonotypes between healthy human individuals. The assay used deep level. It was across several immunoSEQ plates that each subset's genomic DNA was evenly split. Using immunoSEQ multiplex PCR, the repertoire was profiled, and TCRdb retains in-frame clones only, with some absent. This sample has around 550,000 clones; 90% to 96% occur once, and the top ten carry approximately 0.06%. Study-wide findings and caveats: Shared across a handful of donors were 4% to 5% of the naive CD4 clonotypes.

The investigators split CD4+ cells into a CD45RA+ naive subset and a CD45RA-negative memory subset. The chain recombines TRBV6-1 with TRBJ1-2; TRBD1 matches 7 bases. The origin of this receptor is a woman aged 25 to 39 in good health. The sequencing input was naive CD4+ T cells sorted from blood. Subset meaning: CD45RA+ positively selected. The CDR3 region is CASSEGQGGIIYGYTF. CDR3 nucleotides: TGTGCCAGCAGTGAAGGGCAGGGGGGGATCATCTATGGCTACACCTTC.